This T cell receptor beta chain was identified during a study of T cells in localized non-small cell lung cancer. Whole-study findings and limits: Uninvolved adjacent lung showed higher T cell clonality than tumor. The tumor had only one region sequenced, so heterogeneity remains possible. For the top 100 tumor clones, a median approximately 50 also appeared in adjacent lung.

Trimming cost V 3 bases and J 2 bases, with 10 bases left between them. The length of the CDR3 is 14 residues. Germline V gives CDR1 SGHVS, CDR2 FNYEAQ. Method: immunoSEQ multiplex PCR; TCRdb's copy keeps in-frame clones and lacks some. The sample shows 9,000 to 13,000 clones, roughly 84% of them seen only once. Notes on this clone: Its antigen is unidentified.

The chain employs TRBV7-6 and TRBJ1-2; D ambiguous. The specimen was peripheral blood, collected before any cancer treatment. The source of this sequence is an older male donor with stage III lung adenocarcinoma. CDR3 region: CASSLGTENYGYTF. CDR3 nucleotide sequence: TGTGCCAGCAGCTTGGGAACGGAGAACTATGGCTACACCTTC. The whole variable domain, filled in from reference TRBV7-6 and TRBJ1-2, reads GAGVSQSPRYKVTKRGQDVALRCDPISGHVSLYWYRQALGQGPEFLTYFNYEAQQDKSGLPNDRFSAERPEGSISTLTIQRTEQRDSAMYRCASSLGTENYGYTFGSGTRLTVV.